Presented here are 31 T cell receptor beta chains from one specimen sequenced in a study of blood T cell repertoires in COVID-19 (TCRdb year 2020). The library relied on the immunoSEQ multiplex PCR assay. Not all clones reach the TCRdb copy of this immuneACCESS table, which keeps in-frame sequences only. Checked studies attribute under half of the gap to unresolved V genes and leave the rest unexplained. This sample lists some 130,000 clones; more than 75% were detected once. The ten largest clones represent roughly 9.8% of the sample. What was sequenced was peripheral blood. These receptors originate from a man aged 55-75 years who had recovered from COVID-19.

This clone was seen a single time. The chain links TRBV27 to TRBJ1-2; possible D gene TRBD1, 5 bases. The CDR3 has 14 amino acids. V lost 3 bases and J lost 2, with 10 bases in between. Germline V gives CDR1 MNHEY, CDR2 SMNVEV (reference sequence). The CDR3 protein is CASSFGGGNYGYTF. CDR3 nucleotide sequence: TGTGCCAGCAGTTTCGGGGGTGGGAACTATGGCTACACCTTC.

This clone was detected once. This chain uses TRBV27 with TRBJ1-5; TRBD1 aligns across 8 bases. Unmatched junction bases numbered 22, after V lost 5 bases and J lost 7 bases. The CDR3 contains 19 residues. Per germline, CDR1 MNHEY and CDR2 SMNVEV (reference sequence). This CDR3 is CASSPQREKDRAAWQPQHF. CDR3 sequence (DNA): TGTGCCAGCAGTCCGCAAAGGGAAAAGGACAGGGCGGCATGGCAGCCCCAGCATTTT.

This clone occurred many times. The chain joins TRBV28 to TRBJ1-5, with D hard to call. With 4 bases removed from V and 0 bases from J, the gap between germline ends came to 10 bases. This CDR3 has 15 residues. Germline CDR1 reads MDHEN; CDR2 reads SYDVKM. DNA for the CDR3: TGTGCCAGCAGTTACGTGACACTTAGCAATCAGCCCCAGCATTTT. This translates into CASSYVTLSNQPQHF.

The V gene is TRBV19, the J gene TRBJ2-7; tentative D call: TRBD1 (6 bases). Germline-derived CDR1 and CDR2 are LNHDA and SQIVND (reference sequence). Trimming cost V 3 bases and J 7 bases, with 13 bases left between them. There are 13 residues in the CDR3. The chain's CDR3 is CASSISMGAEQYF. CDR3 coding DNA: TGTGCCAGTAGTATTAGTATGGGGGCGGAGCAGTACTTC.

The J gene is TRBJ2-2, the V gene TRBV7-2; TRBD2 aligns across 10 bases. CDR3 size: 18 residues. Germline assignment: CDR1 SGHTA and CDR2 FQGNSA. V was clipped by 1 base and J by 0 bases; unmatched bases: 5. As DNA, the CDR3 is TGTGCCAGCAGCTTAGTCGCAGCGGGGGGGCCGAACACCGGGGAGCTGTTTTTT. It specifies CASSLVAAGGPNTGELFF.

The rearrangement uses TRBV28 and TRBJ2-4, with D possibly being TRBD2 (5 bases). The CDR3 has 18 amino acids. V shed 5 bases and J shed 0 bases, with 20 bases lying between them. Germline values: CDR1 MDHEN, CDR2 SYDVKM. As DNA, the CDR3 is TGTGCCAGCAGTCCGATGTCAGCGGACGTCCTAGCCAAAAACATTCAGTACTTC. The encoded protein is CASSPMSADVLAKNIQYF.

V is TRBV7-9 and J is TRBJ1-1; D is uncertain. The germline V and J ends were trimmed by 4 bases and 1 base, with 10 bases remaining between them. Germline CDR1 SEHNR, CDR2 FQNEAQ (reference sequence). CDR3 size: 14 residues. CDR3 in DNA: TGTGCCAGCAGCTCTATCGGGGAGAACACTGAAGCTTTCTTT. This encodes CASSSIGENTEAFF.

V gene TRBV2 combines with J gene TRBJ2-3; possibly TRBD1 for D (5 bases). V lost 5 bases to trimming and J lost 4 bases, with 16 bases between them. Looked up from germline, CDR1 is SNHLY and CDR2 is FYNNEI. The CDR3 covers 15 residues. The CDR3 here is CASSRAGSFADTQYF. The CDR3 DNA reads TGTGCCAGCAGTCGGGCAGGGTCTTTCGCAGATACGCAGTATTTT.

This clone has just one count. This chain uses TRBV11-2 with TRBJ1-2, with TRBD1 as a possible D gene (6 bases). Germline V gives CDR1 SGHAT, CDR2 FQNNGV. V lost 3 bases, J lost 0 bases, and 14 bases lay in between. CDR3 length: 16 amino acids. For the CDR3, the DNA is TGTGCCAGCAGCTTCGGAACAGGGTCTTCTAACTATGGCTACACCTTC. The encoded protein is CASSFGTGSSNYGYTF.

The chain is built from TRBV19 and TRBJ2-2; possibly TRBD2 for D (6 bases). From germline, CDR1 is LNHDA and CDR2 SQIVND (reference sequence). This CDR3 is built from 14 residues. The V end was cut by 4 bases, the J end by 3 bases, with 9 bases between. The CDR3 DNA reads as TGTGCCAGTAGTAGGACGGGGGACACCGGGGAGCTGTTTTTT. Translating it yields CASSRTGDTGELFF.

This clone was seen a few times. This chain links TRBV7-9 with TRBJ1-4; D not resolved. Germline-derived CDR1 and CDR2 are SEHNR and FQNEAQ (reference sequence). V was pared by 5 bases and J by 5 bases, with 12 bases between. CDR3 length: 14 amino acids. CDR3 residues: CASSTREVNEKLFF. As DNA, the CDR3 is TGTGCCAGCAGCACGAGGGAAGTGAATGAAAAACTGTTTTTT. The full variable domain, rest sourced from reference TRBV7-9 and TRBJ1-4, is DTGVSQNPRHKITKRGQNVTFRCDPISEHNRLYWYRQTLGQGPEFLTYFQNEAQLEKSRLLSDRFSAERPKGSFSTLEIQRTEQGDSAMYLCASSTREVNEKLFFGSGTQLSVL.

This clone came up once. The V call is TRBV12-3 or TRBV12-4, the J call TRBJ1-1; D is unclear. This CDR3 has 12 residues. Trimming shortened V by 3 bases and J by 3 bases, and 5 bases separated the two germline ends. The DNA for the CDR3 is TGTGCCAGCAGTTTCGGGGACACTGAAGCTTTCTTT. This gives the protein CASSFGDTEAFF.

The chain uses TRBV11-2 and TRBJ1-1; tentative D call: TRBD1 (6 bases). From germline, CDR1 is SGHAT and CDR2 FQNNGV. V lost 4 bases to trimming and J lost 0 bases, with 12 bases between them. The CDR3 spans 15 residues. DNA for the CDR3: TGTGCCAGCAGCTCAGGGGATCTCATGAACACTGAAGCTTTCTTT. Translated, it gives CASSSGDLMNTEAFF.

The genes are TRBV7-2 and TRBJ2-2, with 8 bases lining up with TRBD1. The CDR3 has 16 residues. The trim removed 1 base at V and 5 bases at J, leaving 6 bases unmatched. From germline, CDR1 is SGHTA and CDR2 FQGNSA. The CDR3 is CASSLVTGEWTGELFF. CDR3 sequence (DNA): TGTGCCAGCAGCTTAGTGACAGGGGAATGGACCGGGGAGCTGTTTTTT.

CDR3 sequence: CATSVQRVSYEQYF. DNA for the CDR3: TGTGCCACCAGCGTCCAGCGGGTATCCTACGAGCAGTACTTC. This chain links TRBV15 with TRBJ2-7; possible D gene TRBD2, 6 bases. The CDR3 extends over 14 amino acids. Trimming took 5 bases from V and 1 from J, leaving 12 bases between them. Germline V lookup: CDR1 LNHNV, CDR2 YYDKDF (reference sequence).

The gene calls are TRBV6-5 and TRBJ2-3, with 9 positions matching TRBD2. This CDR3 comprises 16 residues. J was trimmed by 5 bases and V by 4 bases; bases with no gene match: 10. Germline loops: CDR1 MNHEY, CDR2 SVGAGI. The CDR3 DNA is TGTGCCAGCAGTTCCCCTTCGCGGGGGGGCCAAGATACGCAGTATTTT. The encoded protein is CASSSPSRGGQDTQYF.

The chain is built from TRBV10-3 and TRBJ1-5, with 7 nucleotides matching TRBD1. The V segment lost 10 bases and the J segment 7 bases; nucleotides outside the gene matches: 13. Germline lookup yields CDR1 ENHRY and CDR2 SYGVKD. CDR3 length: 14 residues. This CDR3 reads CATKMEQGPQPQHF. CDR3 coding DNA: TGTGCCACCAAGATGGAACAGGGGCCGCAGCCCCAGCATTTT.

The chain recombines TRBV30 with TRBJ2-7; 7 bases align to TRBD2. The J segment lost 2 bases and the V segment lost 3 bases, leaving 7 bases of the junction unmatched. The germline V gene encodes CDR1 GTSNPN and CDR2 SVGIG (reference sequence). The CDR3 covers 14 residues. CDR3 residues: CAWRWGGSAYEQYF. CDR3 nucleotides: TGTGCCTGGAGATGGGGCGGGAGCGCCTACGAGCAGTACTTC.

This rearrangement joins TRBV25-1 to TRBJ1-3; TRBD1 might be the D (5 bases). Germline-derived CDR1 and CDR2 are MGHDK and SYGVNS. The CDR3 runs to 15 residues. V lost 2 bases and J 0 bases, leaving 8 bases between the germline ends. CDR3 region: CASSEQGYSGNTIYF. The CDR3 DNA follows: TGTGCCAGCAGTGAACAGGGTTACTCTGGAAACACCATATATTTT. Using reference TRBV25-1 and TRBJ1-3 for the parts outside the CDR3, the full variable domain is EADIYQTPRYLVIGTGKKITLECSQTMGHDKMYWYQQDPGMELHLIHYSYGVNSTEKGDLSSESTVSRIRTEHFPLTLESARPSHTSQYLCASSEQGYSGNTIYFGEGSWLTVV.

The V gene is TRBV2, the J gene TRBJ2-3; 14 bases line up with TRBD2. Germline V gene data show CDR1 as SNHLY and CDR2 as FYNNEI. The CDR3 totals 20 residues. Trimming at V came to 6 bases and at J to 0 bases, leaving 14 bases not matched to a gene. DNA for the CDR3: TGTGCCAGCAGCCACGGGACTAGCGGGAGCATCCTTTTTAGCACAGATACGCAGTATTTT. Protein: CASSHGTSGSILFSTDTQYF.

The V call is TRBV6-5, the J call TRBJ1-5; D is perhaps TRBD1 (5 bases). The CDR3 consists of 12 residues. V lost 7 bases, J lost 9 bases, and 13 bases lay in between. The germline V gene encodes CDR1 MNHEY and CDR2 SVGAGI. The chain's CDR3 is CASKEGARPQHF. CDR3 in DNA: TGTGCCAGCAAAGAAGGGGCGAGGCCCCAGCATTTT.

The rearrangement uses TRBV3-1 (or the pseudogene TRBV3-2) and TRBJ1-5; weak D call: TRBD1 (6 bases). The CDR3 runs 16 residues. V lost 5 bases to trimming and J lost 4 bases, with 18 bases between them. From germline, CDR1 is LGHDT and CDR2 YNNKEL (reference sequence). CDR3 nucleotides: TGTGCCAGCAGCTCAGGCAGCCGGGACAAAAATCAGCCCCAGCATTTT. Encoded protein: CASSSGSRDKNQPQHF.

This chain joins TRBV6-5 and TRBJ1-1, with D maybe TRBD1 (5 bases). This CDR3 has 15 amino acids. Trimming removed 6 bases at V and 6 bases at J, with 20 bases between. Germline V CDR1 and CDR2: MNHEY, SVGAGI. Here the CDR3 reads CASSPPQGRSAEAFF. CDR3 DNA sequence: TGTGCCAGCAGCCCACCCCAGGGCCGGTCGGCTGAAGCTTTCTTT.

The chain recombines TRBV20-1 with TRBJ1-6; D unresolved. Germline V gives CDR1 DFQATT, CDR2 SNEGSKA (reference sequence). V shed 5 bases and J shed 9 bases, with 8 bases lying between them. The CDR3 consists of 11 residues. The CDR3 protein is CSARDISPLHF. The DNA of the CDR3 is TGCAGTGCTCGGGATATTTCACCCCTCCACTTT.

The chain carries TRBV21-1 and TRBJ2-5; the tabulated D call, TRBD1, remains unverified against the DNA. TRBV21-1 is listed as a pseudogene. The CDR3 extends over 15 amino acids. The CDR3 loop reads CASGPGQGVGETQYF. The CDR3 coding sequence is TGTGCCAGCGGGCCCGGACAGGGGGTGGGTGAGACCCAGTACTTC.

This clone was counted a few times. The rearrangement links TRBV6-2 or TRBV6-3 to TRBJ1-2; TRBD1 aligns across 11 bases. The CDR3 is made up of 17 amino acids. Germline CDR1 is MNHEY and CDR2 is SVGEGT. V dropped 2 bases and J dropped 2; count of bases not matched to a gene: 7. The CDR3 DNA is TGTGCCAGCAGTTACGACGTGGGGACAGGGGGGAACTATGGCTACACCTTC. Amino acids: CASSYDVGTGGNYGYTF.

This chain uses TRBV7-8 with TRBJ1-4; a possible D gene is TRBD1 (6 bases). This CDR3 has 15 amino acids. V was shortened by 5 bases and J by 4 bases, with 14 bases between the two germline ends. Germline V gives CDR1 SGHVS, CDR2 FQNEAQ. CDR3 DNA sequence: TGTGCCAGCAGCACCCGGACAGCTGTTAATGAAAAACTGTTTTTT. Translation gives CASSTRTAVNEKLFF.

The chain uses TRBV15 and TRBJ1-2; 9 positions match TRBD1. CDR1 is LNHNV and CDR2 is YYDKDF in the germline V gene (reference sequence). CDR3 length: 16 residues. V lost 5 bases and J lost 4; bases outside the gene matches: 11. CDR3 protein: CATSPRTGGLPYGYTF. The CDR3 nucleotides are TGTGCCACCAGCCCTCGAACAGGGGGCTTACCCTATGGCTACACCTTC.

The rearrangement joins TRBV19 to TRBJ2-5, with 10 bases fitting TRBD2. The CDR3 is 14 amino acids. The V segment lost 6 bases and the J segment 5 bases; nucleotides outside the gene matches: 6. Germline V lookup: CDR1 LNHDA, CDR2 SQIVND (reference sequence). This CDR3 reads CASRSAGGPETQYF. Here the CDR3 DNA reads TGTGCCAGTAGGTCAGCGGGGGGGCCGGAGACCCAGTACTTC.

V usage is TRBV19 and J usage is TRBJ2-7; TRBD2 might be the D (5 bases). V dropped 6 bases and J dropped 5 bases, with 8 bases sitting between them. The CDR3 consists of 11 residues. Per the germline V gene, CDR1 is LNHDA and CDR2 is SQIVND (reference sequence). CDR3 coding DNA: TGTGCCAGTAGATCCGGGGACGAGCAGTACTTC. Residues: CASRSGDEQYF. Complete variable domain (other parts from reference TRBV19 and TRBJ2-7): DGGITQSPKYLFRKEGQNVTLSCEQNLNHDAMYWYRQDPGQGLRLIYYSQIVNDFQKGDIAEGYSVSREKKESFPLTVTSAQKNPTAFYLCASRSGDEQYFGPGTRLTVT.

This clone was observed a few times. This sample also contains other DNA sequences that code for the same CDR3. This chain connects TRBV6-2 or TRBV6-3 to TRBJ2-5, with TRBD1 matching over 9 bases. CDR1 is MNHEY, CDR2 SVGEGT, per germline. V gave up 5 bases and J gave up 4 bases; unmatched junction bases: 5. CDR3 length: 14 amino acids. CDR3 sequence reads: CASSRGTGRETQYF. Here the CDR3 DNA reads TGTGCCAGCAGTCGAGGGACAGGGAGAGAGACCCAGTACTTC.